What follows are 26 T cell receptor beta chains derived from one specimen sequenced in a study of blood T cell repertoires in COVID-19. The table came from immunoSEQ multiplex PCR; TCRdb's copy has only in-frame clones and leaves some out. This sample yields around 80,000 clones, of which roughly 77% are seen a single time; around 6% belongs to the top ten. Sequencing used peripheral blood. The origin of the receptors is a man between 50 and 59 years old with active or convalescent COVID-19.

This chain's CDR3 is CASSTIEGEVAEAFF. CDR3 DNA sequence: TGTGCCAGCAGCACTATTGAAGGGGAGGTGGCTGAAGCTTTCTTT. The J gene is TRBJ1-1, the V gene TRBV7-9; D perhaps matches TRBD1 (5 bases). Germline CDR1 reads SEHNR; CDR2 reads FQNEAQ (reference sequence). The V end was cut by 5 bases, the J end by 6 bases, with 19 bases between. This CDR3 spans 15 amino acids.

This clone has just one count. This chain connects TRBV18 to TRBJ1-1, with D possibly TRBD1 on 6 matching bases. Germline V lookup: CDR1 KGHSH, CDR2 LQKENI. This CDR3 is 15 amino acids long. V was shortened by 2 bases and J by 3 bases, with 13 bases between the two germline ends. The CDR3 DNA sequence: TGTGCCAGCTCACCAGGTTCAGGGGCAGACACTGAAGCTTTCTTT. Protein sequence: CASSPGSGADTEAFF.

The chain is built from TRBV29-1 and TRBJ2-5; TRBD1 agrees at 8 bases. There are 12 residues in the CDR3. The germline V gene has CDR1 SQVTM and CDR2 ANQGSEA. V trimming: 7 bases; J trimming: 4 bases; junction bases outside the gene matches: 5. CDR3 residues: CSGRDRRETQYF. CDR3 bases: TGCAGCGGAAGGGACAGGCGAGAGACCCAGTACTTC.

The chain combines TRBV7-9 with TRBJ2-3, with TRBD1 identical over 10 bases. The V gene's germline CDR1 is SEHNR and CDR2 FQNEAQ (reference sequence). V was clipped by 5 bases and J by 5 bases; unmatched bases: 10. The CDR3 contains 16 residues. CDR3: CASSSTQTGGIDTQYF. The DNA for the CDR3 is TGTGCCAGCAGCAGTACCCAGACAGGGGGCATAGATACGCAGTATTTT.

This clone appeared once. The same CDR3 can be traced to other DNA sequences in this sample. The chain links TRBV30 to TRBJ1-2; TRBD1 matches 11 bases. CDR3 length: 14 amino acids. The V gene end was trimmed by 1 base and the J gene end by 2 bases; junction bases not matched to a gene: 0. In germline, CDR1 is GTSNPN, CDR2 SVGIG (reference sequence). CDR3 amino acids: CAWSGDRGNYGYTF. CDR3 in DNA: TGTGCCTGGAGTGGGGACAGGGGGAACTATGGCTACACCTTC.

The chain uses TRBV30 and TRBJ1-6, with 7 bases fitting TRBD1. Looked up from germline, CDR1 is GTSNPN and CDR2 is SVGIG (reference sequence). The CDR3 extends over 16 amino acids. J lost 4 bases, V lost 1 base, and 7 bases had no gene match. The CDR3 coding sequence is TGTGCCTGGAGTGCCGGACAGGAAATGTATAATTCACCCCTCCACTTT. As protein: CAWSAGQEMYNSPLHF.

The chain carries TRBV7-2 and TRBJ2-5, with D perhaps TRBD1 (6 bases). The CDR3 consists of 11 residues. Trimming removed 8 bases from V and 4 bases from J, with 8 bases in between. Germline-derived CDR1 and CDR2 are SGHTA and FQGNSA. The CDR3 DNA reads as TGTGCCAGCCGCAGGGGAGAGACCCAGTACTTC. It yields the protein CASRRGETQYF. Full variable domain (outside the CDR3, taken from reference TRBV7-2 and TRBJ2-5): GAGVSQSPSNKVTEKGKDVELRCDPISGHTALYWYRQSLGQGLEFLIYFQGNSAPDKSGLPSDRFSAERTGGSVSTLTIQRTQQEDSAVYLCASRRGETQYFGPGTRLLVL.

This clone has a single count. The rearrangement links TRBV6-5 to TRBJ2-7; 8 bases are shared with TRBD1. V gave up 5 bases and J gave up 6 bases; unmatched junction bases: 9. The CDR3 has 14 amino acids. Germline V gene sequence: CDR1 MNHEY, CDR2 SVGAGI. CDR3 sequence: CASSHRQGSSEQYF. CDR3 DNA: TGTGCCAGCAGTCACCGACAGGGGTCTTCCGAGCAGTACTTC.

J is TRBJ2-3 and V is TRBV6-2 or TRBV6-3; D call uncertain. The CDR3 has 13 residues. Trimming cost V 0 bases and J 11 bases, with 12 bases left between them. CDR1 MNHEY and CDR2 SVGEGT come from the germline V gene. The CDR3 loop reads CASSYSGPPKQYF. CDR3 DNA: TGTGCCAGCAGTTACTCGGGCCCACCAAAGCAGTATTTT.

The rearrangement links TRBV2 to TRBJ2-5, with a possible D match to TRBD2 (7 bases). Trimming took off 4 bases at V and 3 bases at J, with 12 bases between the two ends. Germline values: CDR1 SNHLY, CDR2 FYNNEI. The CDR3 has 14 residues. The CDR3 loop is CASSALGGEETQYF. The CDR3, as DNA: TGTGCCAGCAGTGCCCTAGGGGGGGAAGAGACCCAGTACTTC.

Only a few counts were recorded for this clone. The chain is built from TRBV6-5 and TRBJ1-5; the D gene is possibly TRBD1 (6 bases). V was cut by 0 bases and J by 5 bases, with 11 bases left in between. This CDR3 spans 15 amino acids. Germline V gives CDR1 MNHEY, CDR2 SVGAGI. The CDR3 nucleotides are TGTGCCAGCAGTTACTCAGGGGGAAACGATCAGCCCCAGCATTTT. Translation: CASSYSGGNDQPQHF.

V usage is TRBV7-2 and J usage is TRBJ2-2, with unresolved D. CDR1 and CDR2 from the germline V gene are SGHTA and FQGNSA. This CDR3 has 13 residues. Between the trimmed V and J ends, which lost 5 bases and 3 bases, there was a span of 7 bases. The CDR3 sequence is CASSPSYTGELFF. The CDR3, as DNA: TGTGCCAGCAGCCCCAGTTACACCGGGGAGCTGTTTTTT.

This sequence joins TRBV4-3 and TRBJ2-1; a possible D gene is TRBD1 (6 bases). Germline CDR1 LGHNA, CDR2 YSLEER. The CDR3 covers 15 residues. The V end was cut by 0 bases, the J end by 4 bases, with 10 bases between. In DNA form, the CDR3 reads TGCGCCAGCAGCCAAGACAGGACAGCTTACAATGAGCAGTTCTTC. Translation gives CASSQDRTAYNEQFF.

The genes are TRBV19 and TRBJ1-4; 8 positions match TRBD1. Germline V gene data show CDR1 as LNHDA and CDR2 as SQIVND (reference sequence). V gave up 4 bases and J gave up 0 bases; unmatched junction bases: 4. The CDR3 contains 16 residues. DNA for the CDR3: TGTGCCAGTAGTAGTCGACAGGGGTCAACTAATGAAAAACTGTTTTTT. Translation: CASSSRQGSTNEKLFF.

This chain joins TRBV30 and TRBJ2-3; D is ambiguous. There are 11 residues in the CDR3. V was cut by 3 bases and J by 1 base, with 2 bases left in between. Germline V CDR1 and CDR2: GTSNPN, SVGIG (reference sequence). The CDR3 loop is CAWSGTDTQYF. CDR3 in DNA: TGTGCCTGGAGCGGCACAGATACGCAGTATTTT.

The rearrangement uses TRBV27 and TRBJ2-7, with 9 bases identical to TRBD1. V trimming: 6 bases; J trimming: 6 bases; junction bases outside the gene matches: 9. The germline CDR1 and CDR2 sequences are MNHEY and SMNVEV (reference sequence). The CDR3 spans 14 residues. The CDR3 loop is CASRTQGAGSEQYF. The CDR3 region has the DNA TGTGCCAGCAGAACACAGGGGGCAGGGAGCGAGCAGTACTTC.

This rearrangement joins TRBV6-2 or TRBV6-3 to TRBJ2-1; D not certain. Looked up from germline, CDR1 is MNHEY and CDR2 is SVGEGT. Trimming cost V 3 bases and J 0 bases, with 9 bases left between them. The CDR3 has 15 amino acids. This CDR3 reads CASSYSPSSYNEQFF. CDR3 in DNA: TGTGCCAGCAGTTATTCCCCCAGCTCCTACAATGAGCAGTTCTTC.

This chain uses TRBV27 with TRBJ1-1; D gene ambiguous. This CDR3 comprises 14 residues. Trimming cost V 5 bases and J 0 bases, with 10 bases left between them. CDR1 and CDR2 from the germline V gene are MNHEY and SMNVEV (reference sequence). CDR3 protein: CASSPGVLNTEAFF. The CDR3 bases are TGTGCCAGCAGTCCCGGGGTATTGAACACTGAAGCTTTCTTT.

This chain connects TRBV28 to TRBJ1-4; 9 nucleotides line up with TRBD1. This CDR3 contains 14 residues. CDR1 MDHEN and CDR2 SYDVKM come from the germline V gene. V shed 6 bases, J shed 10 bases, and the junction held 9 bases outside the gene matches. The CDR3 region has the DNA TGTGCCAGCAGCGACGGACAGGGGACGGGAAAACTGTTTTTT. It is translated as CASSDGQGTGKLFF. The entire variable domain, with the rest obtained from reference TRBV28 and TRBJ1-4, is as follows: DVKVTQSSRYLVKRTGEKVFLECVQDMDHENMFWYRQDPGLGLRLIYFSYDVKMKEKGDIPEGYSVSREKKERFSLILESASTNQTSMYLCASSDGQGTGKLFFGSGTQLSVL.

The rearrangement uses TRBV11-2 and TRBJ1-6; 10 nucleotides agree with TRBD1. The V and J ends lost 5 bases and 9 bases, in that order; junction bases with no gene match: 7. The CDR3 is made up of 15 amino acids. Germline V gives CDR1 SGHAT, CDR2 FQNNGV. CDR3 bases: TGTGCCAGCAGCGCCATGACAGGGGGCGGTTCACCCCTCCACTTT. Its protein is CASSAMTGGGSPLHF.

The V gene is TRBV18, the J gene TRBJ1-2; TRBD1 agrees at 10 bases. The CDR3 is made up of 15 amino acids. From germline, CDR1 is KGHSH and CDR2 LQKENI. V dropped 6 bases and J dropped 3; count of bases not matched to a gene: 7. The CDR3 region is CASSPGTGVDYGYTF. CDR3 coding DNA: TGTGCCAGCTCCCCCGGGACAGGGGTTGACTATGGCTACACCTTC.

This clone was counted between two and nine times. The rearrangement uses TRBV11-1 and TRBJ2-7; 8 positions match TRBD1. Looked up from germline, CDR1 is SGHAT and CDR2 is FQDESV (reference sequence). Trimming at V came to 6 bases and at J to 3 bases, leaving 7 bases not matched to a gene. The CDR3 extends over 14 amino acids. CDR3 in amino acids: CASRSGTGLYEQYF. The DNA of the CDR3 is TGTGCCAGCAGGTCCGGGACAGGACTCTACGAGCAGTACTTC. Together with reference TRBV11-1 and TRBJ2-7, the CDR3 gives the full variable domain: EAEVAQSPRYKITEKSQAVAFWCDPISGHATLYWYRQILGQGPELLVQFQDESVVDDSQLPKDRFSAERLKGVDSTLKIQPAELGDSAMYLCASRSGTGLYEQYFGPGTRLTVT.

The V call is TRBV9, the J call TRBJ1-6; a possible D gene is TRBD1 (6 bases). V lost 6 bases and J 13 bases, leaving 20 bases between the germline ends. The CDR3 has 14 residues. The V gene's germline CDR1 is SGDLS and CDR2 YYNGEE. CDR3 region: CASTWGTGLSPLHF. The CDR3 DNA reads TGTGCCAGCACTTGGGGTACAGGGCTGTCGCCCCTCCACTTT.

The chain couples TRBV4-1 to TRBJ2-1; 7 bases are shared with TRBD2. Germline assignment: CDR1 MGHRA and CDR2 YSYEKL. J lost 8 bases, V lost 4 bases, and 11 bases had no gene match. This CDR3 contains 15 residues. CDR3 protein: CASSPLGLIADEQFF. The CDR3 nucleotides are TGCGCCAGCAGCCCTCTGGGACTAATTGCGGATGAGCAGTTCTTC.

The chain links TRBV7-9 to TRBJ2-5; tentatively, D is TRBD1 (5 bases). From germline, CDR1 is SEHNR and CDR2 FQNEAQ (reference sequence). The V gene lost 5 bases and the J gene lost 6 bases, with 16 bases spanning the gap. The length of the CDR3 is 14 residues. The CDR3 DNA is TGTGCCAGCAGCCAGACAGCTAGTCCGAAGACCCAGTACTTC. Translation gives CASSQTASPKTQYF.

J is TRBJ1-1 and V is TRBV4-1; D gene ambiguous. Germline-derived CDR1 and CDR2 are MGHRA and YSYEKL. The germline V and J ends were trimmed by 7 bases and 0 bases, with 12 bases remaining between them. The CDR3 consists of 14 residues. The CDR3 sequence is CASNDSPMNTEAFF. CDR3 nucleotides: TGCGCCAGCAACGACTCCCCTATGAACACTGAAGCTTTCTTT.